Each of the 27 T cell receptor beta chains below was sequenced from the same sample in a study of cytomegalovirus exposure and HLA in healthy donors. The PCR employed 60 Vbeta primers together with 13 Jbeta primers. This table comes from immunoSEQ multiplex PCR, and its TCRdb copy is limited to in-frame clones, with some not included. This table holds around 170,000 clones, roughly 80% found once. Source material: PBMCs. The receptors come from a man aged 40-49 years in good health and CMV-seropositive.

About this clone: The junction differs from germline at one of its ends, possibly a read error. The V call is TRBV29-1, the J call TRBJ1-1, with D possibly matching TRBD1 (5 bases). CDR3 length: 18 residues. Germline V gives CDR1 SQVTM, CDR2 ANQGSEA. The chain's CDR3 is CSATLITISGGANTEASF. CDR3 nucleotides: TGCAGTGCCACCCTGATAACAATTTCGGGGGGAGCGAACACTGAAGCTTCCTTT.

CDR3 sequence: CASGLVRLAGGYGETQYF. The CDR3 DNA follows: TGTGCTAGTGGTTTGGTACGGCTTGCGGGGGGGTATGGGGAGACCCAGTACTTC. The chain employs TRBV12-5 and TRBJ2-5; TRBD2 agrees at 9 bases. Trimming took 0 bases from V and 5 from J; bases not matched to a gene: 13. Germline lookup yields CDR1 LGHNT and CDR2 FRNRAP. The CDR3 is 18 residues long.

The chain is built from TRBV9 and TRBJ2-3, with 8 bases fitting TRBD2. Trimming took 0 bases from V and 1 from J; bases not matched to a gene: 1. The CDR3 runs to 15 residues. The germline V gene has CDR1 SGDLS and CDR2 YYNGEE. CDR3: CASSVVRGGTDTQYF. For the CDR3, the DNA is TGTGCCAGCAGCGTAGTGCGGGGGGGCACAGATACGCAGTATTTT. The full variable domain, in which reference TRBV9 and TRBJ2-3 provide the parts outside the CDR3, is DSGVTQTPKHLITATGQRVTLRCSPRSGDLSVYWYQQSLDQGLQFLIQYYNGEERAKGNILERFSAQQFPDLHSELNLSSLELGDSALYFCASSVVRGGTDTQYFGPGTRLTVL.

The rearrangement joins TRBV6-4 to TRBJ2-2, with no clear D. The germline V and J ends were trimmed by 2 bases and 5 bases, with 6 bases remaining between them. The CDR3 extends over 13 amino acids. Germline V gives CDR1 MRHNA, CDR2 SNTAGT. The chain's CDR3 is CASSDGTTGELFF. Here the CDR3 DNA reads TGTGCCAGCAGTGACGGTACTACCGGGGAGCTGTTTTTT.

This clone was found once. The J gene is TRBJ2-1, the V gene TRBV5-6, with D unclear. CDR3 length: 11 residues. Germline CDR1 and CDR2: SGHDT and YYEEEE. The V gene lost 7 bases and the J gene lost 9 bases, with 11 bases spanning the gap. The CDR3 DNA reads TGTGCCAGCGAAGCATGGAGTGAGCAGTTCTTC. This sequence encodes CASEAWSEQFF.

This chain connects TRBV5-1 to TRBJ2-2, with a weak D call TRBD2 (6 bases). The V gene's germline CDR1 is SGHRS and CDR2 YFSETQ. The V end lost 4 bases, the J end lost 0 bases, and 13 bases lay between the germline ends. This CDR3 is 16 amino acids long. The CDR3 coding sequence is TGCGCCAGCAGCACCTTAGCGGCCCCGAACACCGGGGAGCTGTTTTTT. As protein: CASSTLAAPNTGELFF.

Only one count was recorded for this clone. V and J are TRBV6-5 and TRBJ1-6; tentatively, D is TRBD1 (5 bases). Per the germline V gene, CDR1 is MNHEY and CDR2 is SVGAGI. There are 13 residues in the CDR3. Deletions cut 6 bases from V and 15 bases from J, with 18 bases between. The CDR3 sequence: CASSTQVLEVLHF. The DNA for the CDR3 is TGTGCCAGCAGCACACAGGTCCTCGAGGTCCTCCACTTT.

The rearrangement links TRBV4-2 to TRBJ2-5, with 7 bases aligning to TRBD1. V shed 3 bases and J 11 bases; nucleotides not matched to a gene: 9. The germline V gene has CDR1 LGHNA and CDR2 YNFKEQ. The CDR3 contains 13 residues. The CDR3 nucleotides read TGTGCCAGCAGCCAGTTACAGGGGCGAGAGCAGTACTTC. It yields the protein CASSQLQGREQYF.

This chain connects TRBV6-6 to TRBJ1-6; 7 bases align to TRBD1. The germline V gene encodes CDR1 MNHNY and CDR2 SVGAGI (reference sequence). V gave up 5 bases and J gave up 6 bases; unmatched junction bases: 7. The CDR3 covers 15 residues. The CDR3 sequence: CASSPRQGGNSPLHF. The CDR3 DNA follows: TGTGCCAGCAGTCCAAGACAGGGAGGTAATTCACCCCTCCACTTT.

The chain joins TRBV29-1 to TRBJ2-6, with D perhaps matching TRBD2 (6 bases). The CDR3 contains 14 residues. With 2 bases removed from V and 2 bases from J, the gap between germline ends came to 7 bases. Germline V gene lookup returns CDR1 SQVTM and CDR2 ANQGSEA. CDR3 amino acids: CSVEPGAGANVLTF. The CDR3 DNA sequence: TGCAGCGTTGAACCGGGGGCTGGGGCCAACGTCCTGACTTTC.

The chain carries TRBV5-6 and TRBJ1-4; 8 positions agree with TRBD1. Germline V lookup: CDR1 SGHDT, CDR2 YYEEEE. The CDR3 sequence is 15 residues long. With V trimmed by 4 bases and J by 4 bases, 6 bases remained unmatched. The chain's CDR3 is CASSLLTGVNEKLFF. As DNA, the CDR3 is TGTGCCAGCAGCCTCCTGACAGGGGTTAATGAAAAACTGTTTTTT. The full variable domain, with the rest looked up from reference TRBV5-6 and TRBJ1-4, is DAGVTQSPTHLIKTRGQQVTLRCSPKSGHDTVSWYQQALGQGPQFIFQYYEEEERQRGNFPDRFSGHQFPNYSSELNVNALLLGDSALYLCASSLLTGVNEKLFFGSGTQLSVL.

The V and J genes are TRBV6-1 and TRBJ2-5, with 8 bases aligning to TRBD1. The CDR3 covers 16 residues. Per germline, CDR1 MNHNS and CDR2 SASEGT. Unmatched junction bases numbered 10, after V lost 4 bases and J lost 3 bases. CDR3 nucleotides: TGTGCCAGCAGTGCTCCTCGGACAGGGCCGAAAGAGACCCAGTACTTC. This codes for CASSAPRTGPKETQYF.

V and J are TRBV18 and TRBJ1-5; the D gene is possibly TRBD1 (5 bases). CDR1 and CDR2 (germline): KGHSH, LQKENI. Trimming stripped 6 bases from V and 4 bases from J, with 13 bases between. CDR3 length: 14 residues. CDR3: CASSPYGGNQPQHF. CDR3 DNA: TGTGCCAGCTCCCCATACGGGGGGAATCAGCCCCAGCATTTT.

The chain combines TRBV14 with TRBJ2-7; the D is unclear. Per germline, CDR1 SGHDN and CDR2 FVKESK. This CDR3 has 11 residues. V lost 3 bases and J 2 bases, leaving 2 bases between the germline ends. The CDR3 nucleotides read TGTGCCAGCAGCCACGCCTACGAGCAGTACTTC. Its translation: CASSHAYEQYF. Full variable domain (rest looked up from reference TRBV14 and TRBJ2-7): EAGVTQFPSHSVIEKGQTVTLRCDPISGHDNLYWYRRVMGKEIKFLLHFVKESKQDESGMPNNRFLAERTGGTYSTLKVQPAELEDSGVYFCASSHAYEQYFGPGTRLTVT.

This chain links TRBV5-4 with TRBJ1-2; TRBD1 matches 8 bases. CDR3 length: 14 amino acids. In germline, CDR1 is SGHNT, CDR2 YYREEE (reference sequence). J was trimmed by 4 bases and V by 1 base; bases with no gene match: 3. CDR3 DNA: TGTGCCAGCAGCTTGCGGACAGGGCCCTATGGCTACACCTTC. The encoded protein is CASSLRTGPYGYTF.

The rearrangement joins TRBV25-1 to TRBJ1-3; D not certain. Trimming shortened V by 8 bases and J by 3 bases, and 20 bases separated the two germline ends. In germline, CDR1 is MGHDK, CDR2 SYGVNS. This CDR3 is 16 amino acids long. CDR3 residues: CASLISLRNNGNTIYF. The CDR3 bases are TGTGCCAGCCTTATAAGCCTCAGGAACAATGGAAACACCATATATTTT.

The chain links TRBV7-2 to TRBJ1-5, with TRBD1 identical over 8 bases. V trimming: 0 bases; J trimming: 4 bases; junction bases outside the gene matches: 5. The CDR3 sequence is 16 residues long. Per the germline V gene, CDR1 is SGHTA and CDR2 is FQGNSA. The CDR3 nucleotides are TGTGCCAGCAGCTTAGCCGGGACAGGAGCTAATCAGCCCCAGCATTTT. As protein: CASSLAGTGANQPQHF.

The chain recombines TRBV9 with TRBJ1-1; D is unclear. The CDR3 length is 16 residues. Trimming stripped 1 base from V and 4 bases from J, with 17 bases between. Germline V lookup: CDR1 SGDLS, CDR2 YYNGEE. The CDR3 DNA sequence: TGTGCCAGCAGCGTACGTGGTTCGGGTTTAAGCACTGAAGCTTTCTTT. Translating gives CASSVRGSGLSTEAFF.

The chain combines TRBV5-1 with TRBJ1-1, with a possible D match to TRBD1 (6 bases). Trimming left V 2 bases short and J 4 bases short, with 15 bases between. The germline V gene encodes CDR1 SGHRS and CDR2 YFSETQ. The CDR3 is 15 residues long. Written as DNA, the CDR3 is TGCGCCAGCAGCTTTGGATTACAGGGCCCCACTGAAGCTTTCTTT. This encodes CASSFGLQGPTEAFF.

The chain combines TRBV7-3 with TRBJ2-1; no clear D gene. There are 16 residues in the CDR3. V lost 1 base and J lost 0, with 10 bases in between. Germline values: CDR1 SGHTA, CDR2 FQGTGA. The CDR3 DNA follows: TGTGCCAGCAGCTTAAGAGGCCGGAGCTCCTACAATGAGCAGTTCTTC. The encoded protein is CASSLRGRSSYNEQFF.

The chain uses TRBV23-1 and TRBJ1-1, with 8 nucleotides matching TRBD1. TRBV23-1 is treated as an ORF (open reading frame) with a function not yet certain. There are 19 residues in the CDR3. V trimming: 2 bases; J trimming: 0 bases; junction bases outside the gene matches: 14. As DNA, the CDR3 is TGCGCCAGCAGTCAACCTTCGACAGGGGCGCCCGATCTGAACACTGAAGCTTTCTTT. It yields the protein CASSQPSTGAPDLNTEAFF.

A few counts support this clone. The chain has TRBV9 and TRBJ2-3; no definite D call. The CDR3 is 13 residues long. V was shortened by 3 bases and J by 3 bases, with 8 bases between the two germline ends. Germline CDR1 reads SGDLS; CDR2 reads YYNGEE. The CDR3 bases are TGTGCCAGCAGCGAGCAAAAAACAGATACGCAGTATTTT. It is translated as CASSEQKTDTQYF.

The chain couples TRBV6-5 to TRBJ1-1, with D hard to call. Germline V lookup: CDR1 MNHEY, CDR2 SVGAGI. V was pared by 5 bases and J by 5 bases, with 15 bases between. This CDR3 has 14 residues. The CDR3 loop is CASSDWRAKTEAFF. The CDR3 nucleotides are TGTGCCAGCAGTGATTGGAGGGCTAAGACTGAAGCTTTCTTT.

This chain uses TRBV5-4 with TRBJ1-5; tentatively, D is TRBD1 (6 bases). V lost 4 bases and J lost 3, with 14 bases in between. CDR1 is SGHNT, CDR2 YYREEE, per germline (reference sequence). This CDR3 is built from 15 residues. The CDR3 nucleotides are TGTGCCAGCAGCAAGGGCGCAGGGGACAATCAGCCCCAGCATTTT. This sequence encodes CASSKGAGDNQPQHF.

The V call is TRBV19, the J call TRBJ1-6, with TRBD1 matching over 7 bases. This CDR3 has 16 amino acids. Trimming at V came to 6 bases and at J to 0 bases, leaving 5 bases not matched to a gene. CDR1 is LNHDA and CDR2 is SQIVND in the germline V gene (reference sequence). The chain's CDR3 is CASRTGQSSYNSPLHF. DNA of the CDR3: TGTGCCAGTAGAACGGGACAGAGCTCCTATAATTCACCCCTCCACTTT.

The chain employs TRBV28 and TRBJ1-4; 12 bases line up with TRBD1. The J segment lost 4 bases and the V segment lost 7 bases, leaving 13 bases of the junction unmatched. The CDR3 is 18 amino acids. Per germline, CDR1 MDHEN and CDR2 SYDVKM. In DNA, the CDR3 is TGTGCCAGCAAACCCCAAGGGGACAGGGGGCCGTTTAATGAAAAACTGTTTTTT. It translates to CASKPQGDRGPFNEKLFF. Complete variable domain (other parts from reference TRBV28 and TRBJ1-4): DVKVTQSSRYLVKRTGEKVFLECVQDMDHENMFWYRQDPGLGLRLIYFSYDVKMKEKGDIPEGYSVSREKKERFSLILESASTNQTSMYLCASKPQGDRGPFNEKLFFGSGTQLSVL.

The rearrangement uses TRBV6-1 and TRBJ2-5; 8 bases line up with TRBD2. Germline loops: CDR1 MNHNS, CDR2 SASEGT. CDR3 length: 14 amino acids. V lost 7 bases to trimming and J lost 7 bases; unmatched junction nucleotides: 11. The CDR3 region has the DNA TGTGCCAGCAACGATTCCGGGGGGGTAGGGACCCAGTACTTC. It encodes CASNDSGGVGTQYF.